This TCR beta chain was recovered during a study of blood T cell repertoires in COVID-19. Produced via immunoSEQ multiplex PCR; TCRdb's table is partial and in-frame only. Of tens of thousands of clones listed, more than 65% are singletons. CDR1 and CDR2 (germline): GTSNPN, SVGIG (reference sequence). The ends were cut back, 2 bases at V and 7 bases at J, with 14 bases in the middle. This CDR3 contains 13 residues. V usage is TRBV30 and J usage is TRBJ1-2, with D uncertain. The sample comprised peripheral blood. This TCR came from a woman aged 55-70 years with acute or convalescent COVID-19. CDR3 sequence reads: CAWSRKQAGGYTF. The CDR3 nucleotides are TGTGCCTGGAGTCGGAAGCAGGCAGGTGGCTACACCTTC. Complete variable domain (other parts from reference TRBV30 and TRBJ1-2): SQTIHQWPATLVQPVGSPLSLECTVEGTSNPNLYWYRQAAGRGLQLLFYSVGIGQISSEVPQNLSASRPQDRQFILSSKKLLLSDSGFYLCAWSRKQAGGYTFGSGTRLTVV.